The rows below give T cell receptor beta chains drawn from one sample of a study of shared clonotypes between healthy human individuals. Clones were sequenced by immunoSEQ multiplex PCR, and TCRdb holds only the in-frame ones, with some missing. The sample has about 2 million clones, roughly 95% seen once. Sequenced input: naive CD4+ T cells sorted from blood. The receptors originated from a man younger than 35 in good health. CDR3s include the opening cysteine and the closing phenylalanine or tryptophan. The order of the fields is D gene, J gene, clone size, V gene, CDR3 DNA, CDR3 protein. A D gene is named only where the DNA matches it firmly. Clone size is shown for a subset of rows, as once, few, many or a class of expanded clone.

TRBD2 | TRBJ2-1 | - | TRBV25-1 | TGTGCCAGCAGTGATAGATTAGCGGGTGAGCAGTTCTTC | CASSDRLAGEQFF
- | TRBJ2-1 | - | TRBV10-1 | TGCGCCAGCAGTGGTGGGGCTAATCCACACAATGAGCAGTTCTTC | CASSGGANPHNEQFF
TRBD2 | TRBJ2-7 | - | TRBV19 | TGTGCCAGTAGTTCTCCGGGACTAGCTAACGAGCAGTACTTC | CASSSPGLANEQYF
TRBD2 | TRBJ2-7 | - | TRBV6-5 | TGTGCCAGCAGGGGGCTAGCGGGGCGGCCCTACGAGCAGTACTTC | CASRGLAGRPYEQYF
- | TRBJ1-2 | - | TRBV6-5 | TGTGCCAGCAGTTACAGAGGGGTTGGCTATGGCTACACCTTC | CASSYRGVGYGYTF
- | TRBJ2-3 | once | TRBV9 | TGTGCCAGCAGCGCGAGGGGGGCTCGGAGCACAGATACGCAGTATTTT | CASSARGARSTDTQYF
- | TRBJ1-2 | - | TRBV6-5 | TGTGCCAGCAGTTATTCGGCATCTAACTATGGCTACACCTTC | CASSYSASNYGYTF
- | TRBJ2-5 | - | TRBV7-9 | TGTGCCAGCAGCGTATCCAGGGGGGGCCAAGAGACCCAGTACTTC | CASSVSRGGQETQYF
- | TRBJ1-1 | - | TRBV5-6 | TGTGCCAGCAGCTCCCTTCCAACCCAGGAAAACACTGAAGCTTTCTTT | CASSSLPTQENTEAFF
- | TRBJ1-5 | - | TRBV19 | TGTGCGAGTAACCGTTCTAATCAGCCCCAGCATTTT | CASNRSNQPQHF
- | TRBJ1-3 | - | TRBV19 | TGTGCCAGTAGTTTAGACAGGCCGGCCTTTGGAAACACCATATATTTT | CASSLDRPAFGNTIYF
TRBD1 | TRBJ1-3 | - | TRBV6-1 | TGTGCCAGCAGTGAAACAGGGGTCCACTCTGGAAACACCATATATTTT | CASSETGVHSGNTIYF
- | TRBJ1-5 | - | TRBV6-1 | TGTGCCAGCAGTGAGCAGGGCAGGGGTAGCAATCAGCCCCAGCATTTT | CASSEQGRGSNQPQHF
TRBD2 | TRBJ2-7 | - | TRBV6-5 | TGCGTTAGCGGGAGAAGCGCCTACGAGCAGTACTTC | CVSGRSAYEQYF
TRBD1 | TRBJ2-5 | - | TRBV6-6 | TGTGCCAGCAGTTACTCACGGACAGGGGGGGAGACCCAGTACTTC | CASSYSRTGGETQYF
TRBD1 | TRBJ1-3 | - | TRBV29-1 | TGCAGCGTTGGGACAGGGGGAAACACCATATATTTT | CSVGTGGNTIYF
- | TRBJ2-7 | once | TRBV30 | TGTGCCTGGAGTGGAAATTACGAGCAGTACTTC | CAWSGNYEQYF
- | TRBJ1-6 | - | TRBV14 | TGTGCCAGCAGCCAAGAGGGGTCCCGGTCACCCCTCCACTTT | CASSQEGSRSPLHF
- | TRBJ1-1 | once | TRBV5-6 | TGTGCCAGCAGCTTGCTGCCCGGGGGGAGGGCTGAAGCTTTCTTT | CASSLLPGGRAEAFF
TRBD1 | TRBJ1-5 | - | TRBV4-1 | TGCGCCAGCAGCCAAGAACAGGGGTCTCTGCCCCAGCATTTT | CASSQEQGSLPQHF
- | TRBJ1-2 | - | TRBV4-1 | TGCGCCAGCAGCCAAGTAAATAGGCTCCACATCTATGGCTACACCTTC | CASSQVNRLHIYGYTF
- | TRBJ1-4 | - | TRBV9 | TGTGCCAGCAGCGTAGCGCCGGGTACTAATGAAAAACTGTTTTTT | CASSVAPGTNEKLFF